This entry describes one TCR beta chain. Its antigen is not known. This sample stems from a study of T cell responses to AZD1222 COVID-19 vaccine. Findings of the study overall: Two AZD1222 doses significantly raised spike-specific TCR breadth and depth over controls. White British donors predominated, females outnumbered males, and clonal diversity was possibly underestimated. Repertoires in all cases were sampled only once the peak T cell response had passed.

Here immunoSEQ multiplex PCR was the method, and the copy in TCRdb shows in-frame clones only, minus some. Seen here are approximately 110,000 clones, approximately 85% observed once, and the top ten hold 3.5% to 4.5%. This specimen was peripheral blood, taken 28 days after the second AZD1222 dose. This TCR was recovered from an adult who received the AZD1222 COVID-19 vaccine.

CDR3 DNA sequence: TGTGCCAGCAGTTACTCGTGGGCGAACACTGAAGCTTTCTTT. Its protein is CASSYSWANTEAFF. The chain links TRBV6-5 to TRBJ1-1; D gene unclear. The V and J ends lost 0 bases and 1 base respectively, with 6 bases between them. The germline V gene encodes CDR1 MNHEY and CDR2 SVGAGI. The CDR3 runs 14 residues.